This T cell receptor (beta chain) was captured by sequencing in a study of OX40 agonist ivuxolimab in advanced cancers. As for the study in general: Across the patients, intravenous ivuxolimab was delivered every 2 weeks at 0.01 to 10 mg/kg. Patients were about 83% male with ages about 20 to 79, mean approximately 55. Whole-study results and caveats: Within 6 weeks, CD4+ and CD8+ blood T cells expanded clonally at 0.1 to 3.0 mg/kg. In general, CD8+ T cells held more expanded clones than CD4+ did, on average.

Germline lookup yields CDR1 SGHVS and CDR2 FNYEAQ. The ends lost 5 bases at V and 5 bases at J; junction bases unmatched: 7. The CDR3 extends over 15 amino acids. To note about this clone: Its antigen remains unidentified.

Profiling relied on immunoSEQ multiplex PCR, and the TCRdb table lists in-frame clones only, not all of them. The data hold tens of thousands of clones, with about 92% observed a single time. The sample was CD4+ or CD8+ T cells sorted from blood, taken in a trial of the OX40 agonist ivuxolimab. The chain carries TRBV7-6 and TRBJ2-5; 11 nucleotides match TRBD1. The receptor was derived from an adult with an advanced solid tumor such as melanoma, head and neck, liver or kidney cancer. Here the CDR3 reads CASSTGQGARETQYF. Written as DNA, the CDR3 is TGTGCCAGCAGCACCGGACAGGGGGCCAGGGAGACCCAGTACTTC.